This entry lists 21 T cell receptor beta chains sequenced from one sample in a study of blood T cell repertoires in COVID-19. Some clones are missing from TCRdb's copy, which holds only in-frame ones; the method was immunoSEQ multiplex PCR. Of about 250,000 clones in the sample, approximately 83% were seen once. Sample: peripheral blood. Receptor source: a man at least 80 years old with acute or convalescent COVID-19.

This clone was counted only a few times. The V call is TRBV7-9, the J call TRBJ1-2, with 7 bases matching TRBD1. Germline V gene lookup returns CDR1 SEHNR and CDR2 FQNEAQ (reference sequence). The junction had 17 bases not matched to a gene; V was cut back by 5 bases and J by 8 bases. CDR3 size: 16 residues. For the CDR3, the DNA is TGTGCCAGCAGCCCCGACGGAGAAAGGACAGGCGAAGGCTACACCTTC. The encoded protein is CASSPDGERTGEGYTF.

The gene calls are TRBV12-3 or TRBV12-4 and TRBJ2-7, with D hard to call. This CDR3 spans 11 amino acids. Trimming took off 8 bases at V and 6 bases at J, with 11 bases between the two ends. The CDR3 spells CASCLRGEQYF. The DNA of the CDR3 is TGTGCCAGCTGCCTCAGAGGCGAGCAGTACTTC.

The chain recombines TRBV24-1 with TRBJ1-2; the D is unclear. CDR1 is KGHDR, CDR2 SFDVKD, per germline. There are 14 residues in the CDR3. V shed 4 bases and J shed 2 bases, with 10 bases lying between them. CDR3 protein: CATSDVGGNYGYTF. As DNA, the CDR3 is TGTGCCACCAGTGACGTCGGAGGGAACTATGGCTACACCTTC.

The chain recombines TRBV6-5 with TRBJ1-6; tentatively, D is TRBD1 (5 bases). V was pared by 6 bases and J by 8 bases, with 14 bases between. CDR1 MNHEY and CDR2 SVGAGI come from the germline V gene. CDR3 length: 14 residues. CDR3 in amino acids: CASRGPGRHSPLHF. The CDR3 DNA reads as TGTGCCAGCAGGGGGCCCGGTAGACATTCACCCCTCCACTTT.

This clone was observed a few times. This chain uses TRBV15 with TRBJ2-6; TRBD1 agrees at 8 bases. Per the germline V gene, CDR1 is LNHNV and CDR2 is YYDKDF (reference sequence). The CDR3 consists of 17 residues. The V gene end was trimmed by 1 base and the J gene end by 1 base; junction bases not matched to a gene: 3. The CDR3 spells CATSRARTGSGANVLTF. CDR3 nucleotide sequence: TGTGCCACCAGCAGAGCCCGGACAGGGTCTGGGGCCAACGTCCTGACTTTC.

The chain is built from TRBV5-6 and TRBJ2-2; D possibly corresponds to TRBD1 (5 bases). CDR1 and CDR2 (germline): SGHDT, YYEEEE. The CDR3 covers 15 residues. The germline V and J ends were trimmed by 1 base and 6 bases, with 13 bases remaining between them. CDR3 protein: CASSLSAGRSGELFF. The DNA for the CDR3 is TGTGCCAGCAGCTTGTCGGCAGGGCGGTCCGGGGAGCTGTTTTTT.

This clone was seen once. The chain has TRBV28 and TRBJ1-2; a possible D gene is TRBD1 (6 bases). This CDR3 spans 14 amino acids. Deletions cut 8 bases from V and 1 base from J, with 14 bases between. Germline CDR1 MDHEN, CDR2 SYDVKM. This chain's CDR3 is CASEPQGYNYGYTF. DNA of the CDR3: TGTGCCAGCGAGCCTCAGGGGTATAACTATGGCTACACCTTC.

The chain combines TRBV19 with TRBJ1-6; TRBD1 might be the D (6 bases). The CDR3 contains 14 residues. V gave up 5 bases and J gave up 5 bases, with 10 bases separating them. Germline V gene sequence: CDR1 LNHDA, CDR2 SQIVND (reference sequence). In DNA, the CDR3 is TGTGCCAGTAGTCGTGGGGGCAATAATTCACCCCTCCACTTT. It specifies CASSRGGNNSPLHF.

DNA of the CDR3: TGTGCCAGCTCACCGACAGGGGTAGCTGAAGCTTTCTTT. Protein product: CASSPTGVAEAFF. V usage is TRBV18 and J usage is TRBJ1-1; 8 bases align to TRBD1. Germline CDR1 KGHSH, CDR2 LQKENI. The CDR3 extends over 13 amino acids. J was trimmed by 6 bases and V by 3 bases; bases with no gene match: 3.

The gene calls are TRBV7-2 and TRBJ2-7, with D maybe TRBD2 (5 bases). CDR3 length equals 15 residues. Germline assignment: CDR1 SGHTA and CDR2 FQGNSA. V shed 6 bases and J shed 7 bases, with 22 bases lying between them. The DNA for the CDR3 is TGTGCCAGCAGACCTCGCCGCCCGCTAGCTGGGGAGCAGTACTTC. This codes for CASRPRRPLAGEQYF.

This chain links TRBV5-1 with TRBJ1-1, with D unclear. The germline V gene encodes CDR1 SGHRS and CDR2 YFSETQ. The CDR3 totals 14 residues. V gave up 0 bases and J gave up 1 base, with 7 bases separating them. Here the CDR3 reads CASSLGAGNTEAFF. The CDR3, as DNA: TGCGCCAGCAGCTTGGGTGCAGGGAACACTGAAGCTTTCTTT.

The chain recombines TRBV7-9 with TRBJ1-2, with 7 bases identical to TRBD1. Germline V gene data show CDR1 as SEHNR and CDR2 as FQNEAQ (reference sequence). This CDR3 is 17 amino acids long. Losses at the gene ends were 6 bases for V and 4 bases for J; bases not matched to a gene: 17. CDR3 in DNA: TGTGCCAGCAGTTCTACCTCCCCCCTACAGGGGACCTATGGCTACACCTTC. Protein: CASSSTSPLQGTYGYTF.

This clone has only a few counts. The CDR3 nucleotides are TGTGCCAGCAGCTTAGACACCGGGACAGGGCGTGAAGCTTTCTTT. It encodes CASSLDTGTGREAFF. The V and J genes are TRBV7-2 and TRBJ1-1; TRBD1 matches at 9 bases. With 1 base clipped from V and 7 bases from J, the junction kept 7 bases outside the gene matches. The CDR3 contains 15 residues. Germline-derived CDR1 and CDR2 are SGHTA and FQGNSA.

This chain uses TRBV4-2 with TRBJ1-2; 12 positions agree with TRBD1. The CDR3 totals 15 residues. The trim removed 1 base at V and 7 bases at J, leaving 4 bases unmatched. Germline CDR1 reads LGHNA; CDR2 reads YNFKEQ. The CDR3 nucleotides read TGTGCCAGCAGCCAAGTAGGGACAGGGGGCTTTGGCTACACCTTC. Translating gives CASSQVGTGGFGYTF.

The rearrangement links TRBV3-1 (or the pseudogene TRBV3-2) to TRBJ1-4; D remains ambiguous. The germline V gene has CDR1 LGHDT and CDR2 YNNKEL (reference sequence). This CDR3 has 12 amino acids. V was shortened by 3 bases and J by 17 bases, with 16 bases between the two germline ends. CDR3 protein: CASSHSPGRFFF. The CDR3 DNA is TGTGCCAGCAGCCATAGTCCCGGTCGGTTTTTTTTT.

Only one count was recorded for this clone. The CDR3 here is CASGRGRTHYNSPLHF. CDR3 coding DNA: TGTGCCAGCGGGCGGGGAAGAACCCACTATAATTCACCCCTCCACTTT. V gene TRBV27 combines with J gene TRBJ1-6; no clear D. Trimming left V 8 bases short and J 3 bases short, with 17 bases between. Germline V lookup: CDR1 MNHEY, CDR2 SMNVEV (reference sequence). CDR3 length: 16 amino acids.

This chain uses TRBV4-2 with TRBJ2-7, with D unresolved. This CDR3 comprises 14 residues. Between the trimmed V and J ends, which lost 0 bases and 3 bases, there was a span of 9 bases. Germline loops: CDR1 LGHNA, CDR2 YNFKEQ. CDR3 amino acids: CASSQEARIYEQYF. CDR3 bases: TGTGCCAGCAGCCAAGAGGCCAGGATCTACGAGCAGTACTTC.

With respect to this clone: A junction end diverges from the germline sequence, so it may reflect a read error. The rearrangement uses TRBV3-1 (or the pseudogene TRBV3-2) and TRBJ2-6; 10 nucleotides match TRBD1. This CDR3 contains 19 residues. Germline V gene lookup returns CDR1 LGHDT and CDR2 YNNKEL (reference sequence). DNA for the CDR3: TGTGCCGGCAGCAATCGGGACAGGGGTCACTCCTCTGGGGCCAACGTCCTGACTTTC. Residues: CAGSNRDRGHSSGANVLTF.

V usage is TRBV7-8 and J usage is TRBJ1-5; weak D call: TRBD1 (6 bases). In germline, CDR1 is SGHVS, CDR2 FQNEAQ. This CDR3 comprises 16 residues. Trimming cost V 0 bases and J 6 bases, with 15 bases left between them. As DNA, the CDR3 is TGTGCCAGCAGCTTAGCAGCCAGGGGATCGGTTCAGCCCCAGCATTTT. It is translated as CASSLAARGSVQPQHF.

This chain's CDR3 is CASSLASGGITGELFF. CDR3 bases: TGTGCCAGCAGCTTAGCTAGCGGGGGGATTACCGGGGAGCTGTTTTTT. This chain connects TRBV7-6 to TRBJ2-2; TRBD2 matches at 10 bases. The CDR3 spans 16 residues. Germline V CDR1 and CDR2: SGHVS, FNYEAQ. The V segment lost 0 bases and the J segment 5 bases; nucleotides outside the gene matches: 3.

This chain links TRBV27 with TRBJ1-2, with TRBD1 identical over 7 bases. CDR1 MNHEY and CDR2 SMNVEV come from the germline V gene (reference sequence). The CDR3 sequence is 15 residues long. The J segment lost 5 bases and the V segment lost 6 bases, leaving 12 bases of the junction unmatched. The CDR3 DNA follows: TGTGCCAGCAGGGTGAAGGGAGCAGGGGGGTATGGCTACACCTTC. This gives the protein CASRVKGAGGYGYTF.